Following are 19 T cell receptor beta chains from one sample sequenced in a study of T cell responses to AZD1222 COVID-19 vaccine (dated by TCRdb to the early 2020s). The time point label, as the study defines it: about 28 days (+/-7) after the second vaccine dose. Receptors were amplified or captured by the immunoSEQ multiplex PCR assay. TCRdb limited this immuneACCESS table to in-frame rearrangements with V and J called. A share of clones is missing; checked studies link under half to unresolved V genes, and the rest is unexplained. In this sample the table shows 60,000 to 75,000 clones, about four fifths of which occur a single time. The leading ten clones occupy approximately 5.9% of the sample. The starting material was peripheral blood, obtained 28 days after the second AZD1222 dose. These receptors were obtained from an adult who received the AZD1222 COVID-19 vaccine.

The chain combines TRBV19 with TRBJ2-2, with 10 bases aligning to TRBD1. The V and J ends lost 6 bases and 7 bases, in that order; junction bases with no gene match: 2. Germline V gene data show CDR1 as LNHDA and CDR2 as SQIVND (reference sequence). The CDR3 extends over 13 amino acids. In DNA, the CDR3 is TGTGCCAGTAGGACAGGGGGCGGCGGGGAGCTGTTTTTT. It yields the protein CASRTGGGGELFF.

This sequence joins TRBV3-1 (or the pseudogene TRBV3-2) and TRBJ2-2; TRBD2 might be the D (6 bases). Germline CDR1 is LGHDT and CDR2 is YNNKEL (reference sequence). The CDR3 is 14 residues long. Trimming took 0 bases from V and 15 from J, leaving 17 bases between them. CDR3 sequence (DNA): TGTGCCAGCAGCCAAGATACGGGACCCTGGGGGGTGTTTTTT. It is translated as CASSQDTGPWGVFF.

This chain connects TRBV11-2 to TRBJ2-7; 8 positions agree with TRBD1. V was clipped by 5 bases and J by 6 bases; unmatched bases: 15. The CDR3 consists of 16 residues. The germline CDR1 and CDR2 sequences are SGHAT and FQNNGV. CDR3 residues: CASSGRTGGDDSEQYF. In nucleotides, the CDR3 is TGTGCCAGCAGCGGGCGCACAGGGGGAGATGATAGCGAGCAGTACTTC.

CDR3 protein: CASSLPGQGLGGNTIYF. Here the CDR3 DNA reads TGTGCCAGCAGCCTCCCGGGACAGGGATTAGGTGGAAACACCATATATTTT. The V call is TRBV28, the J call TRBJ1-3, with 9 positions matching TRBD1. Germline V gives CDR1 MDHEN, CDR2 SYDVKM. CDR3 length: 17 amino acids. Trimming took 6 bases from V and 3 from J; bases not matched to a gene: 12.

The genes are TRBV6-5 and TRBJ1-2; maybe TRBD1 (5 bases). The CDR3 is 12 residues long. V was clipped by 6 bases and J by 10 bases, with 15 bases between them. Germline assignment: CDR1 MNHEY and CDR2 SVGAGI. This CDR3 reads CASRAGTDDYTF. The CDR3 nucleotides are TGTGCCAGCAGGGCCGGGACGGACGACTACACCTTC.

The chain combines TRBV5-1 with TRBJ2-7; 7 bases line up with TRBD1. CDR1 is SGHRS, CDR2 YFSETQ, per germline. V lost 3 bases, J lost 3 bases, and 6 bases stayed unmatched. The CDR3 totals 14 residues. Here the CDR3 DNA reads TGCGCCAGCAGCTCGGCCACAGGGGACTACGAGCAGTACTTC. It is translated as CASSSATGDYEQYF.

The J gene is TRBJ1-6, the V gene TRBV11-2; D gene unclear. Germline CDR1 and CDR2: SGHAT and FQNNGV. The CDR3 has 15 residues. V lost 0 bases to trimming and J lost 10 bases, with 13 bases between them. The CDR3: CASSLENPRQSPLHF. CDR3 DNA sequence: TGTGCCAGCAGCTTAGAGAACCCCCGACAATCACCCCTCCACTTT. Full variable domain (outside the CDR3, taken from reference TRBV11-2 and TRBJ1-6): EAGVAQSPRYKIIEKRQSVAFWCNPISGHATLYWYQQILGQGPKLLIQFQNNGVVDDSQLPKDRFSAERLKGVDSTLKIQPAKLEDSAVYLCASSLENPRQSPLHFGNGTRLTVT.

V usage is TRBV6-5 and J usage is TRBJ1-5; no clear D gene. The germline gives CDR1 MNHEY, CDR2 SVGAGI. The germline V and J ends were trimmed by 8 bases and 1 base, with 3 bases remaining between them. CDR3 size: 11 residues. Here the CDR3 reads CASGSNQPQHF. DNA for the CDR3: TGTGCCAGCGGCAGCAATCAGCCCCAGCATTTT.

The J gene is TRBJ1-2, the V gene TRBV5-6, with no clear D. CDR1 is SGHDT, CDR2 YYEEEE, per germline. Between the trimmed V and J ends, which lost 0 bases and 3 bases, there was a span of 6 bases. The CDR3 has 13 amino acids. The CDR3, as DNA: TGTGCCAGCAGCTTGGTTCAGGACTATGGCTACACCTTC. This encodes CASSLVQDYGYTF.

The J gene is TRBJ1-2, the V gene TRBV3-1 (or the pseudogene TRBV3-2), with a possible D match to TRBD1 (6 bases). Germline V gene data show CDR1 as LGHDT and CDR2 as YNNKEL (reference sequence). The CDR3 runs to 16 residues. V was pared by 2 bases and J by 2 bases, with 15 bases between. This chain's CDR3 is CASSQPRTTGNYGYTF. The CDR3 DNA reads TGTGCCAGCAGCCAACCCCGGACCACAGGGAACTATGGCTACACCTTC.

This rearrangement joins TRBV28 to TRBJ2-7; D unclear. Germline V gives CDR1 MDHEN, CDR2 SYDVKM. The CDR3 runs to 11 residues. V lost 5 bases and J 2 bases, leaving 4 bases between the germline ends. DNA for the CDR3: TGTGCCAGCAGTGGGACCTACGAGCAGTACTTC. Protein sequence: CASSGTYEQYF.

The chain combines TRBV12-3 or TRBV12-4 with TRBJ2-5; D perhaps matches TRBD2 (5 bases). The CDR3 spans 13 residues. Trimming removed 6 bases from V and 5 bases from J, with 13 bases in between. The CDR3 loop reads CASSSGILETQYF. DNA for the CDR3: TGTGCCAGCAGCTCCGGGATTTTGGAGACCCAGTACTTC.

The chain links TRBV9 to TRBJ2-2; D gene uncertain. Germline CDR1 is SGDLS and CDR2 is YYNGEE. V was cut by 0 bases and J by 7 bases, with 10 bases left in between. The CDR3 contains 14 residues. CDR3 sequence reads: CASSVVDPFGELFF. The DNA for the CDR3 is TGTGCCAGCAGCGTAGTGGATCCCTTCGGGGAGCTGTTTTTT.

The V call is TRBV13, the J call TRBJ2-7, with D unclear. V lost 1 base, J lost 3 bases, and 4 bases lay in between. Germline V gene sequence: CDR1 PRHDT, CDR2 FYEKMQ (reference sequence). This CDR3 is built from 12 residues. CDR3 nucleotide sequence: TGTGCCAGCAGCTTAGAGGACTACGAGCAGTACTTC. Protein: CASSLEDYEQYF.

The V and J genes are TRBV3-1 (or the pseudogene TRBV3-2) and TRBJ1-5; D unresolved. This CDR3 spans 13 amino acids. V was cut by 4 bases and J by 8 bases, with 12 bases left in between. Per the germline V gene, CDR1 is LGHDT and CDR2 is YNNKEL (reference sequence). The CDR3 DNA reads as TGTGCCAGCAGCCCTCGCGAGTCGGAGCCCCAGCATTTT. It specifies CASSPRESEPQHF.

V and J are TRBV7-8 and TRBJ1-2, with D perhaps matching TRBD1 (6 bases). This CDR3 is built from 15 residues. In germline, CDR1 is SGHVS, CDR2 FQNEAQ. Trimming left V 1 base short and J 8 bases short, with 17 bases between. The CDR3 protein is CASSLDSARGPGYTF. As DNA, the CDR3 is TGTGCCAGCAGCTTAGACTCGGCCAGGGGACCCGGCTACACCTTC.

This clone was detected a few times. The chain uses TRBV19 and TRBJ2-1; 9 positions agree with TRBD1. From germline, CDR1 is LNHDA and CDR2 SQIVND (reference sequence). This CDR3 has 15 residues. J was trimmed by 4 bases and V by 3 bases; bases with no gene match: 4. As DNA, the CDR3 is TGTGCCAGTAGTATCTCTGGGACAGGGTACAATGAGCAGTTCTTC. Protein: CASSISGTGYNEQFF.

This clone was observed once. The chain links TRBV19 to TRBJ1-2; a weak D match, TRBD1 (5 bases). The germline CDR1 and CDR2 sequences are LNHDA and SQIVND (reference sequence). The CDR3 consists of 12 residues. V was clipped by 7 bases and J by 4 bases, with 10 bases between them. The CDR3 sequence: CASIGRVYGYTF. In DNA, the CDR3 is TGTGCCAGTATTGGCAGGGTCTATGGCTACACCTTC.

The rearrangement joins TRBV6-6 to TRBJ2-5; D unclear. Per germline, CDR1 MNHNY and CDR2 SVGAGI (reference sequence). Trimming took 2 bases from V and 3 from J, leaving 7 bases between them. This CDR3 has 13 amino acids. CDR3 amino acids: CASSYGSEETQYF. The CDR3 DNA is TGTGCCAGCAGTTACGGGTCCGAAGAGACCCAGTACTTC.